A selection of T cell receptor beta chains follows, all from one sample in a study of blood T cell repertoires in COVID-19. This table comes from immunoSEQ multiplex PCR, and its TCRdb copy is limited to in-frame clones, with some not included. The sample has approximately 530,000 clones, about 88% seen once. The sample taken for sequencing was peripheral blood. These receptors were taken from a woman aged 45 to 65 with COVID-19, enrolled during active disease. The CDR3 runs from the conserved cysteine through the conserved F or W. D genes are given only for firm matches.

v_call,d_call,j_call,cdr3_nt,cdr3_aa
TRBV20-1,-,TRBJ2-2,TGCAGTGCTAGACGGGGTGGGGAGCTGTTTTTT,CSARRGGELFF
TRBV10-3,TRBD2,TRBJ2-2,TGTGCCATCAGTCCGCCTCTAGCGGGGGGATTTGACGGGGAGCTGTTTTTT,CAISPPLAGGFDGELFF
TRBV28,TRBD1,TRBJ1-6,TGTGCCAGCAGTTCAGGACAGGGCTCACCCCTCCACTTT,CASSSGQGSPLHF
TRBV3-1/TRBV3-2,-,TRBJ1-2,TGTGCCAGCAGCTCGACCGCCGGACAGCGGGGCTACACCTTC,CASSSTAGQRGYTF
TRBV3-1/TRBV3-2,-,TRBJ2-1,TGTGCCAGCAGCCAAGATTGGGGCCCAGGGGCGGCCTACAATGAGCAGTTCTTC,CASSQDWGPGAAYNEQFF
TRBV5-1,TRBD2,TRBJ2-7,TGCGCCAGCAGCTTGGAGGGAGCGGGGGAGCAGTACTTC,CASSLEGAGEQYF
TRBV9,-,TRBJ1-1,TGTGCCAGCAGCGTAGATCTGGGAGCGGGGTCTGAAGCTTTCTTT,CASSVDLGAGSEAFF
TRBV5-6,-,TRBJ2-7,TGTGCCAGCAGCGGTCAGGGGTGGTTGGACGAGCAGTACTTC,CASSGQGWLDEQYF
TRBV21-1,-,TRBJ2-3,TGTGCCAGCAGCCCCCTCGATACGCAGTATTTT,CASSPLDTQYF
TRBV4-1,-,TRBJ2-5,TGCGCCAGCAGCCAAGATCCAGGGGAGACCCAGTACTTC,CASSQDPGETQYF
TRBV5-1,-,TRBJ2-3,TGCGCCAGCAGCCCACTAGTGGGGGCGCCTAGCACAGATACGCAGTATTTT,CASSPLVGAPSTDTQYF
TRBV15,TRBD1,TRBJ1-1,TGTGCCACCAGCAGAATTATAGGGGGCTATGTGACTGAAGCTTTCTTT,CATSRIIGGYVTEAFF
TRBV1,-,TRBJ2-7,TGCACCAGCAGCCTGCGTCGCGAGCAGTACTTC,CTSSLRREQYF
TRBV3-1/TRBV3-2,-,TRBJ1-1,TGTGCCAGCAGCCAAGATCCGGGAGCCCCCAGGCGGGCTTTCTTT,CASSQDPGAPRRAFF
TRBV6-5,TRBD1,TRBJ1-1,TGTGCCAGCAGTTACGGCCAGGGGGCTGAAGCTTTCTTT,CASSYGQGAEAFF
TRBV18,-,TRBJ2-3,TGTGCCAGCTCGCAGGCATTTGCCCCCACAGATACGCAGTATTTT,CASSQAFAPTDTQYF
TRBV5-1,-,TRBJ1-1,TGCGCCAGCAGCTTGGTGGGGCGAAATGAAGCTTTCTTT,CASSLVGRNEAFF
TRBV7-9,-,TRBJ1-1,TGTGCCAGCAGCCGGGGGAACACTGAAGCTTTCTTT,CASSRGNTEAFF
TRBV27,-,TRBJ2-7,TGTGCCAGCCGCGGGACAGTCTCCTACGAGCAGTACTTC,CASRGTVSYEQYF